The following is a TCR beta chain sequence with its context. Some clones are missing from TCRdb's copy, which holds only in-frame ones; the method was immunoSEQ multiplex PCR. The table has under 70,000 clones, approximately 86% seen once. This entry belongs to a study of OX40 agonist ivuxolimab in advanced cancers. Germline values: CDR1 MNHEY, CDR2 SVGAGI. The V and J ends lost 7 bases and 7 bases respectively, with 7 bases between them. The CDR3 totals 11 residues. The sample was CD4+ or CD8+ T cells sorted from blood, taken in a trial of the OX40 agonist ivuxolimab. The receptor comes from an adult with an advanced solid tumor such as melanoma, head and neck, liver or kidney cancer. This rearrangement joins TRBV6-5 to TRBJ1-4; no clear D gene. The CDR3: CASTLSEKLFF. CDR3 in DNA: TGTGCCAGCACTCTTAGTGAAAAACTGTTTTTT.